This TCR beta chain was recovered during a study of cytomegalovirus exposure and HLA in healthy donors. Overall study findings and caveats: Rates of TCR association differed by HLA locus in a later analysis, with DRB1 highest and HLA-C lowest. It was reported that TCR beta sequences correctly inferred the HLA-A and HLA-B alleles for most subjects.

PCR primers comprised 60 Vbeta and 13 Jbeta primers. This table comes from immunoSEQ multiplex PCR, and its TCRdb copy is limited to in-frame clones, with some not included. The sample holds more than 55,000 clones; about 80% are singletons and the top ten take approximately 3.6%. This CDR3 contains 14 residues. V lost 0 bases to trimming and J lost 3 bases; unmatched junction nucleotides: 2. Comments on this clone: Its antigen is currently unknown.

The TCR was taken from a middle-aged woman in good health and CMV-seronegative. The sample taken for sequencing was PBMCs. The chain links TRBV5-3 to TRBJ2-7; TRBD2 aligns across 8 bases. TRBV5-3 counts as an open reading frame of uncertain function. Written as DNA, the CDR3 is TGTGCCAGAAGCTTGGTACTAGCGGTCTACGAGCAGTACTTC. Protein: CARSLVLAVYEQYF.